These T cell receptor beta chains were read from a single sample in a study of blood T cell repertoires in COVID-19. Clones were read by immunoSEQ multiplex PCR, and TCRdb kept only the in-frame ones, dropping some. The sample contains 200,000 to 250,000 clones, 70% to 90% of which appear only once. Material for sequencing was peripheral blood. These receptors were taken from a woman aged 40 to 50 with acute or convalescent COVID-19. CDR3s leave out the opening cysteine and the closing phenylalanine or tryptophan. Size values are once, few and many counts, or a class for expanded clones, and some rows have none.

ASSLGGGTGAF,-,TRBV7-8
ASSLEQGTIYT,-,TRBV5-1
ASSEYRGQGSYNEQF,-,TRBV25-1
ASSLSAGGASSGNTIY,few,TRBV7-8
ASSPPGYTEAF,few,TRBV18
ASRPPVPQH,few,TRBV12-2
ASSQDGGDSFNYGYT,-,TRBV4-1
ASSLGMGGTNEKLF,-,TRBV5-8
ASSNTGYSGNTIY,-,TRBV6-5
ATKRGDSHSPLH,-,TRBV6-5
ASTGDGYT,-,TRBV2
ASSRQGLLTEAF,-,TRBV6-6
ASSQPWVGAGDTQY,-,TRBV3-1/TRBV3-2
ASSHYRGLFTEAF,-,TRBV4-2
ASRSGQTDNEQF,-,TRBV5-1
ASSGTGGDTQY,-,TRBV2
ASSPGESFTGELF,-,TRBV18
ASSQGYRQLGSGGNTIY,-,TRBV4-2
ASYGGTLNEKLF,-,TRBV19
ASSREQGNTEAF,once,TRBV6-5
ASSQNQGNYGYT,-,TRBV11-2
ASSEIFQALTDTQY,once,TRBV6-1
ATSATTDREAGELF,-,TRBV24-1
AWSSRQVSVSGYT,-,TRBV30
ASLPDGGHSPLH,-,TRBV6-6
ASTLVGQGVYGYT,once,TRBV5-6
ATSRDRQNSGNTIY,-,TRBV15
ASQDRGRQPQH,few,TRBV19
ASSLSGQNTEAF,-,TRBV11-2
ASTENSKFNYGYT,-,TRBV2
ASSASGNTEAF,-,TRBV5-1
ASSFFQGVETQY,-,TRBV7-8